One and the same sample provided the 10 T cell receptor beta chains below, sequenced in a study of blood T cell repertoires in COVID-19. Only in-frame clones appear in the TCRdb table, and some are missing; sequencing was by immunoSEQ multiplex PCR. The sample has about 200,000 clones; 85% are singletons. The specimen was PBMCs or T cells enriched from blood (not recorded which). All receptors derive from a man in his forties or fifties who had recovered from COVID-19.

The chain couples TRBV13 to TRBJ2-1; D gene unclear. Trimming stripped 5 bases from V and 0 bases from J, with 11 bases between. Germline loops: CDR1 PRHDT, CDR2 FYEKMQ (reference sequence). This CDR3 comprises 15 residues. CDR3 region: CASSLTTYSYNEQFF. The CDR3 DNA reads as TGTGCCAGCAGCCTAACTACCTACTCCTACAATGAGCAGTTCTTC.

V usage is TRBV6-6 and J usage is TRBJ2-7; 10 bases are a match to TRBD2. V trimming: 8 bases; J trimming: 0 bases; junction bases outside the gene matches: 7. CDR1 and CDR2 from the germline V gene are MNHNY and SVGAGI (reference sequence). The CDR3 length is 15 residues. The CDR3 coding sequence is TGTGCCAGCCGCTTGACTAGCGGGCCCTCCTACGAGCAGTACTTC. Its protein is CASRLTSGPSYEQYF.

The rearrangement joins TRBV4-1 to TRBJ1-2; a possible D gene is TRBD1 (6 bases). V dropped 1 base and J dropped 6 bases, with 12 bases sitting between them. CDR3 length equals 14 residues. Germline loops: CDR1 MGHRA, CDR2 YSYEKL. The CDR3 region is CASSQAAQGHGYTF. The DNA for the CDR3 is TGCGCCAGCAGCCAAGCAGCCCAGGGGCATGGCTACACCTTC.

This chain uses TRBV24-1 with TRBJ1-1; 10 nucleotides match TRBD1. This CDR3 comprises 22 residues. The V segment lost 4 bases and the J segment 3 bases; nucleotides outside the gene matches: 25. Germline values: CDR1 KGHDR, CDR2 SFDVKD. The CDR3 is CATSDYMEDFNTKGQGYTEAFF. In DNA form, the CDR3 reads TGTGCCACCAGTGACTATATGGAAGACTTTAATACCAAGGGACAGGGGTACACTGAAGCTTTCTTT.

J is TRBJ2-3 and V is TRBV9; no definite D call. CDR3 size: 15 residues. V dropped 0 bases and J dropped 5 bases, with 13 bases sitting between them. The germline V gene encodes CDR1 SGDLS and CDR2 YYNGEE. CDR3 sequence: CASSVGPGTKDTQYF. DNA for the CDR3: TGTGCCAGCAGCGTAGGTCCAGGAACGAAAGATACGCAGTATTTT.

The rearrangement links TRBV4-1 to TRBJ2-3, with 8 bases identical to TRBD2. CDR1 is MGHRA, CDR2 YSYEKL, per germline. CDR3 length: 16 amino acids. J lost 4 bases, V lost 3 bases, and 9 bases had no gene match. CDR3 nucleotides: TGCGCCAGCAGCCACCACCAGCGGGAGCGGGCAGATACGCAGTATTTT. Protein: CASSHHQRERADTQYF.

CDR3 protein: CASSIRTGAGNTIYF. In DNA form, the CDR3 reads TGTGCCAGCAGCATCCGGACAGGGGCTGGAAACACCATATATTTT. The chain is built from TRBV5-4 and TRBJ1-3; 9 nucleotides line up with TRBD1. Per the germline V gene, CDR1 is SGHNT and CDR2 is YYREEE (reference sequence). The junction had 4 bases not matched to a gene; V was cut back by 4 bases and J by 2 bases. This CDR3 has 15 residues.

The V call is TRBV4-1, the J call TRBJ2-7, with 10 positions matching TRBD2. Germline trimming cut 0 bases from V and 3 bases from J; bases unmatched to any gene: 5. Germline-derived CDR1 and CDR2 are MGHRA and YSYEKL. This CDR3 is built from 16 residues. CDR3 protein: CASSQEGPSGGYEQYF. The CDR3 DNA is TGCGCCAGCAGCCAAGAGGGCCCTAGCGGGGGCTACGAGCAGTACTTC.

V gene TRBV5-4 combines with J gene TRBJ1-5, with TRBD1 matching 7 bases. The germline CDR1 and CDR2 sequences are SGHNT and YYREEE (reference sequence). The V and J ends lost 5 bases and 9 bases, in that order; junction bases with no gene match: 11. This CDR3 comprises 14 residues. The CDR3 is CASSPGQGEGPQHF. The CDR3 DNA reads as TGTGCCAGCAGTCCCGGTCAGGGGGAAGGGCCCCAGCATTTT.

The chain joins TRBV6-2 or TRBV6-3 to TRBJ2-1; TRBD1 matches 7 bases. CDR3 size: 14 residues. V shed 4 bases and J 4 bases; nucleotides not matched to a gene: 4. Germline V gives CDR1 MNHEY, CDR2 SVGEGT. The CDR3 reads CASSLAGGYNEQFF. Written as DNA, the CDR3 is TGTGCCAGCAGTTTGGCAGGGGGTTACAATGAGCAGTTCTTC.